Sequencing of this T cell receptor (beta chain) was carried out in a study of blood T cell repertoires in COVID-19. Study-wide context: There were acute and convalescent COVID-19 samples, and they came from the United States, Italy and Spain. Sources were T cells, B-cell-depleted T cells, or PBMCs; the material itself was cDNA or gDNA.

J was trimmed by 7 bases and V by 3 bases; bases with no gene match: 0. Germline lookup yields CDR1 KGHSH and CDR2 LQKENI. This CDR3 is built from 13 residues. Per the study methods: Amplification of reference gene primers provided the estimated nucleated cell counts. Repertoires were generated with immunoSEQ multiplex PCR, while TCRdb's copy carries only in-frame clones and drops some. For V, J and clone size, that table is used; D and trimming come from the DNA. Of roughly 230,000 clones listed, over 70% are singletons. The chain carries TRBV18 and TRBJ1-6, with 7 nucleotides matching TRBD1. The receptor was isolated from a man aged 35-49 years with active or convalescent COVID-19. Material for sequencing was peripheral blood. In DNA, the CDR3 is TGTGCCAGCTCACCGGGACAGAATTCACCCCTCCACTTT. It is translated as CASSPGQNSPLHF. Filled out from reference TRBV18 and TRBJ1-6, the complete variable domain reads NAGVMQNPRHLVRRRGQEARLRCSPMKGHSHVYWYRQLPEEGLKFMVYLQKENIIDESGMPKERFSAEFPKEGPSILRIQQVVRGDSAAYFCASSPGQNSPLHFGNGTRLTVT.